A selection of T cell receptor beta chains follows, all from one sample in a study of blood T cell repertoires in COVID-19. Here immunoSEQ multiplex PCR was the method, and the copy in TCRdb shows in-frame clones only, minus some. The table includes fewer than 350,000 clones, 86% detected once. The source material was peripheral blood. These receptors all stem from a woman aged 30 to 39 with COVID-19, enrolled during active disease. CDR3s include the opening cysteine and the closing phenylalanine or tryptophan. The D gene is left open where the match is weak. Some rows mark clone size as missing; the rest say once, few, many or name a class of expanded clone.

TRBJ2-7 | TRBV6-5 | - | few | CASRLVMAEQYF | TGTGCCAGCAGACTAGTAATGGCCGAGCAGTACTTC
TRBJ1-5 | TRBV20-1 | - | few | CSASGDRNNQPQHF | TGCAGTGCTAGTGGTGACAGGAACAATCAGCCCCAGCATTTT
TRBJ1-1 | TRBV6-1 | - | - | CASSEGSYTEAFF | TGTGCCAGCAGTGAGGGGAGCTACACTGAAGCTTTCTTT
TRBJ1-3 | TRBV18 | - | - | CASSPLTEVGNTIYF | TGTGCCAGCTCACCACTGACAGAGGTTGGAAACACCATATATTTT
TRBJ2-5 | TRBV27 | TRBD2 | few | CASSLSGTSLETQYF | TGTGCCAGCAGTTTATCCGGGACTAGCCTAGAGACCCAGTACTTC
TRBJ2-1 | TRBV7-2 | - | - | CASSLRDSYNEQFF | TGTGCCAGCAGCTTACGGGATTCCTACAATGAGCAGTTCTTC
TRBJ2-3 | TRBV3-1/TRBV3-2 | - | few | CASSQASTDTQYF | TGTGCCAGCAGCCAAGCGTCCACAGATACGCAGTATTTT
TRBJ2-7 | TRBV2 | TRBD2 | - | CASTIQAGGGEQYF | TGTGCCAGCACCATCCAAGCGGGGGGTGGCGAGCAGTACTTC
TRBJ1-1 | TRBV6-5 | - | - | CASRKTLANTEAFF | TGTGCCAGCAGGAAGACACTCGCGAACACTGAAGCTTTCTTT
TRBJ2-1 | TRBV11-2 | - | - | CASSFAQGEQFF | TGTGCCAGCAGCTTCGCACAGGGTGAGCAGTTCTTC
TRBJ1-4 | TRBV11-2 | - | - | CASSGGVREKLFF | TGTGCCAGCAGTGGGGGGGTCCGGGAAAAACTGTTTTTT
TRBJ2-7 | TRBV6-5 | - | many | CASSYSLGPSYEQYF | TGTGCCAGCAGTTACTCTTTGGGGCCATCCTACGAGCAGTACTTC
TRBJ1-2 | TRBV5-4 | - | - | CASFRQGNNYGYTF | TGTGCCAGCTTTCGTCAGGGGAATAACTATGGCTACACCTTC
TRBJ2-7 | TRBV7-9 | TRBD1 | - | CASSPGTGNLYEQYF | TGTGCCAGCAGCCCCGGGACAGGGAACCTCTACGAGCAGTACTTC
TRBJ2-1 | TRBV24-1 | TRBD2 | - | CATSDPPGGINEQFF | TGTGCCACCAGTGACCCTCCGGGGGGGATTAATGAGCAGTTCTTC
TRBJ1-1 | TRBV12-5 | - | - | CASGLNQGLVVTEAFF | TGTGCTAGTGGTTTGAACCAGGGGTTGGTTGTCACTGAAGCTTTCTTT
TRBJ1-6 | TRBV25-1 | - | - | CASSRSARGMHSPLHF | TGTGCCAGCAGTCGAAGCGCCAGGGGTATGCATTCACCCCTCCACTTT
TRBJ2-7 | TRBV15 | - | - | CATSRDLVGGGTYEQYF | TGTGCCACCAGCAGAGATCTAGTGGGGGGAGGTACGTACGAGCAGTACTTC
TRBJ2-7 | TRBV5-8 | TRBD1 | - | CASSRQGGYEQYF | TGTGCCAGCAGCAGACAGGGGGGTTACGAGCAGTACTTC
TRBJ1-2 | TRBV21-1 | - | - | CASSKYEGSGYGYTF | TGTGCCAGCAGCAAGTACGAGGGCAGTGGTTATGGCTACACCTTC
TRBJ2-7 | TRBV2 | TRBD2 | once | CASSDVTSVHEQYF | TGTGCCAGCAGTGACGTCACTAGCGTCCACGAGCAGTACTTC
TRBJ2-2 | TRBV6-6 | TRBD2 | - | CASSQHQTSGAGRYTGELFF | TGTGCCAGCAGTCAACACCAGACTAGCGGGGCTGGGCGTTACACCGGGGAGCTGTTTTTT
TRBJ2-7 | TRBV5-5 | - | - | CASSFGPEHEQYF | TGTGCCAGCAGCTTTGGGCCTGAACACGAGCAGTACTTC
TRBJ1-1 | TRBV27 | TRBD1 | - | CASSTSGGLGTEAFF | TGTGCCAGCAGTACATCAGGGGGCTTGGGCACTGAAGCTTTCTTT
TRBJ2-5 | TRBV18 | TRBD1 | few | CASSPPGTGGLRETQYF | TGTGCCAGCTCACCCCCGGGGACAGGGGGCTTACGAGAGACCCAGTACTTC
TRBJ2-7 | TRBV5-1 | - | - | CASQTYWGPSYEQYF | TGCGCCAGCCAAACCTACTGGGGCCCCTCCTACGAGCAGTACTTC
TRBJ1-2 | TRBV19 | - | once | CASSIDLSTDYGYTF | TGTGCCAGTAGTATAGATCTATCGACAGACTATGGCTACACCTTC
TRBJ2-1 | TRBV12-5 | TRBD1 | - | CASGLISGQFNEQFF | TGTGCTAGTGGTTTGATTTCGGGACAGTTCAATGAGCAGTTCTTC
TRBJ1-2 | TRBV6-6 | TRBD1 | - | CASSHRGTGGSRPLGYTF | TGTGCCAGCAGTCACCGCGGGACAGGGGGCAGTAGGCCCTTAGGCTACACCTTC
TRBJ2-7 | TRBV18 | - | - | CASPPGQGLVHEQYF | TGTGCCAGCCCCCCAGGGCAGGGCCTTGTTCACGAGCAGTACTTC
TRBJ2-3 | TRBV10-2 | - | once | CASGQTTDTQYF | TGCGCCAGCGGACAGACCACAGATACGCAGTATTTT
TRBJ1-6 | TRBV19 | TRBD1 | - | CASSIAGQPNSPLHF | TGTGCCAGTAGTATTGCGGGACAGCCAAATTCACCCCTCCACTTT
TRBJ1-1 | TRBV19 | - | - | CASSFFWGGVNTEAFF | TGTGCCAGTAGTTTTTTTTGGGGAGGGGTGAACACTGAAGCTTTCTTT